The 22 T cell receptor beta chains listed next were all sequenced from one sample in a study of T cells in Graves' hyperthyroidism and ophthalmopathy. RNA transcripts gave rise to amplified TCR beta CDR3 regions. TCR CDR3 underwent first-round RT-PCR with the HTBI primer set. TCRdb processed the multiplex PCR reads anew with MiXCR; each CDR3 protein has one entry. The sample holds roughly 570,000 distinct CDR3 sequences, more than 45% seen once. Sequences were obtained from peripheral blood or thyroid tissue (not recorded which). All receptors come from an adult woman with Graves' disease, either hyperthyroidism or ophthalmopathy (not recorded which).

At least ten counts were recorded for this clonotype. The V gene is TRBV7-9, the J gene TRBJ2-7, with D perhaps matching TRBD1 or TRBD2 (5 bases each). V lost 11 bases and J lost 6, with 14 bases in between. CDR1 and CDR2 from the germline V gene are SEHNR and FQNEAQ (reference sequence). The CDR3 extends over 11 amino acids. CDR3 coding DNA: TGTGCCTTCGTCATTGGGGGCGAGCAGTACTTC. It translates to CAFVIGGEQYF.

This clonotype was recorded many times. This sequence joins TRBV28 and TRBJ2-7; D is unresolved. There are 11 residues in the CDR3. V was cut by 5 bases and J by 6 bases, with 8 bases left in between. Per the germline V gene, CDR1 is MDHEN and CDR2 is SYDVKM. Written as DNA, the CDR3 is TGTGCCAGCAGTAGCGCGTTCGAGCAGTACTTC. Translated, it gives CASSSAFEQYF.

This clonotype showed up many times. The chain is built from TRBV11-2 and TRBJ2-7; possibly TRBD1 or TRBD2 for D (6 bases each). V lost 4 bases and J lost 2, with 15 bases in between. CDR1 is SGHAT and CDR2 is FQNNGV in the germline V gene. The CDR3 is 15 residues long. The CDR3: CASSSPGARTYEQYF. CDR3 in DNA: TGTGCCAGCAGCTCTCCGGGGGCTCGGACCTACGAGCAGTACTTC.

This clonotype was recorded a few times. The chain links TRBV28 to TRBJ1-1; a possible D gene is TRBD1 (5 bases). There are 15 residues in the CDR3. V dropped 6 bases and J dropped 0 bases, with 14 bases sitting between them. Germline V gene data show CDR1 as MDHEN and CDR2 as SYDVKM. The CDR3 protein is CASSRGGVLNTEAFF. In nucleotides, the CDR3 is TGTGCCAGCAGCCGTGGGGGGGTCCTGAACACTGAAGCTTTCTTT.

This clonotype occurred many times. The CDR3 sequence: CASSRDTSSYEQYF. The CDR3 DNA is TGTGCCAGCAGCCGGGACACTAGCTCCTACGAGCAGTACTTC. The rearrangement joins TRBV11-2 to TRBJ2-7, with a possible D match to TRBD1 (6 bases). The CDR3 runs to 14 residues. The germline CDR1 and CDR2 sequences are SGHAT and FQNNGV. V was clipped by 5 bases and J by 0 bases, with 11 bases between them.

V is TRBV7-9 and J is TRBJ1-2; the D is unclear. The CDR3 runs 12 residues. Looked up from germline, CDR1 is SEHNR and CDR2 is FQNEAQ (reference sequence). Between the trimmed V and J ends, which lost 5 bases and 8 bases, there was a span of 12 bases. As DNA, the CDR3 is TGTGCCAGCAGCCCACAGAGAACAGGCTACACCTTC. It encodes CASSPQRTGYTF.

The genes are TRBV24-1 and TRBJ1-2, with D perhaps TRBD1 (5 bases). CDR3 size: 16 residues. Germline CDR1 is KGHDR and CDR2 is SFDVKD. V lost 8 bases to trimming and J lost 1 base, with 19 bases between them. CDR3 in DNA: TGTGCCACCACCGGGACGGCCCTATCCATTAACTATGGCTACACCTTC. Its protein product is CATTGTALSINYGYTF.

This chain connects TRBV15 to TRBJ2-7, with D possibly being TRBD1 (6 bases). Per germline, CDR1 LNHNV and CDR2 YYDKDF (reference sequence). V gave up 2 bases and J gave up 5 bases, with 13 bases separating them. This CDR3 is built from 14 residues. CDR3 residues: CATSRPQGTHEQYF. The CDR3 bases are TGTGCCACCAGCAGACCACAGGGAACCCACGAGCAGTACTTC.

In nucleotides, the CDR3 is TGTGCCAGCAGCGTATGGGGGGAAGGCTCACCCCTCCACTTT. Amino acid sequence: CASSVWGEGSPLHF. The chain couples TRBV9 to TRBJ1-6, with D possibly being TRBD1 (5 bases). V gave up 1 base and J gave up 10 bases, with 12 bases separating them. This CDR3 is 14 amino acids long. Per germline, CDR1 SGDLS and CDR2 YYNGEE.

The chain is built from TRBV10-3 and TRBJ2-2; 8 positions agree with TRBD1. This CDR3 comprises 14 residues. Germline CDR1 reads ENHRY; CDR2 reads SYGVKD. V lost 4 bases and J lost 4; bases outside the gene matches: 2. The CDR3 sequence: CAISGQGITGELFF. The CDR3 region has the DNA TGTGCCATCAGTGGACAGGGGATCACCGGGGAGCTGTTTTTT.

The table lists this clonotype with many counts. CDR3 protein: CASSDYKETQYF. The CDR3 bases are TGTGCCAGCAGTGATTATAAAGAGACCCAGTACTTC. The rearrangement uses TRBV28 and TRBJ2-5; D is unresolved. The length of the CDR3 is 12 residues. CDR1 is MDHEN and CDR2 is SYDVKM in the germline V gene. V was cut by 5 bases and J by 3 bases, with 7 bases left in between.

This clonotype was recorded many times. V is TRBV5-5 and J is TRBJ1-1, with D possibly being TRBD1 (6 bases). CDR1 is SGHKS and CDR2 is YYEKEE in the germline V gene (reference sequence). CDR3 length: 15 amino acids. The ends were cut back, 0 bases at V and 6 bases at J, with 15 bases in the middle. CDR3: CASSLGTTGRAEAFF. As DNA, the CDR3 is TGTGCCAGCAGCTTGGGGACCACAGGGAGGGCTGAAGCTTTCTTT.

CDR3 nucleotides: TGTGCCAGCAGCGAAAGGGACAGAAATGAAAAACTGTTTTTT. This translates into CASSERDRNEKLFF. The chain couples TRBV7-2 to TRBJ1-4; 7 bases are shared with TRBD1. The germline V gene has CDR1 SGHTA and CDR2 FQGNSA. This CDR3 has 14 amino acids. Trimming at V came to 5 bases and at J to 5 bases, leaving 5 bases not matched to a gene.

This clonotype was seen a few times. A junction end diverges from the germline sequence, so it may reflect a read error. The chain combines TRBV10-3 with TRBJ2-5, with a tentative D call TRBD2 (5 bases). The CDR3 has 10 residues. Germline-derived CDR1 and CDR2 are ENHRY and SYGVKD. The CDR3, as DNA: TGTGCCATCAGTGAGTCAGCGGCGATATTC. It codes for CAISESAAIF.

This clonotype was seen more than once but under ten times. The chain employs TRBV29-1 and TRBJ1-1, with D perhaps matching TRBD1 (6 bases). Trimming removed 8 bases at V and 0 bases at J, with 22 bases between. Germline CDR1 reads SQVTM; CDR2 reads ANQGSEA. This CDR3 is 16 amino acids long. CDR3 sequence reads: CSPVIGGAAVNTEAFF. The CDR3 coding sequence is TGCAGCCCCGTTATAGGGGGGGCCGCGGTGAACACTGAAGCTTTCTTT.

This chain links TRBV7-8 with TRBJ2-5, with D unresolved. The V gene lost 4 bases and the J gene lost 2 bases, with 14 bases spanning the gap. Germline V gives CDR1 SGHVS, CDR2 FQNEAQ. CDR3 length: 15 residues. The CDR3 reads CASSSRVEKQETQYF. For the CDR3, the DNA is TGTGCCAGCAGCTCCCGAGTGGAAAAGCAAGAGACCCAGTACTTC.

This clonotype was recorded many times. This chain connects TRBV10-3 to TRBJ2-5; D gene unclear. This CDR3 contains 14 residues. Germline CDR1 reads ENHRY; CDR2 reads SYGVKD. Trimming shortened V by 0 bases and J by 5 bases, and 10 bases separated the two germline ends. Here the CDR3 DNA reads TGTGCCATCAGTGAGTCAAAGGCCGGGGAGACCCAGTACTTC. It codes for CAISESKAGETQYF.

The V gene is TRBV3-1, the J gene TRBJ2-5, with D possibly matching TRBD2 (5 bases). V lost 1 base to trimming and J lost 0 bases, with 18 bases between them. The CDR3 extends over 18 amino acids. Germline V gene data show CDR1 as LGHDT and CDR2 as YNNKEL (reference sequence). CDR3 sequence (DNA): TGTGCCAGCAGCCAAGGGATTATGAGCGGCATGTACCAAGAGACCCAGTACTTC. Translation: CASSQGIMSGMYQETQYF.

This clonotype appeared many times. The rearrangement links TRBV4-1 to TRBJ1-1, with D hard to call. Per the germline V gene, CDR1 is MGHRA and CDR2 is YSYEKL. CDR3 length: 14 residues. V was pared by 4 bases and J by 4 bases, with 13 bases between. CDR3: CASSPLVVGTEAFF. The CDR3 DNA reads TGCGCCAGCAGCCCCCTTGTGGTGGGCACTGAAGCTTTCTTT.

This clonotype was seen just once. The V and J genes are TRBV11-2 and TRBJ1-2; D remains ambiguous. Germline-derived CDR1 and CDR2 are SGHAT and FQNNGV. CDR3 length: 14 residues. The V gene lost 3 bases and the J gene lost 0 bases, with 8 bases spanning the gap. The CDR3 DNA reads as TGTGCCAGCAGCTTCGTCTTAGCTAACTATGGCTACACCTTC. Its translation: CASSFVLANYGYTF.

The J gene is TRBJ2-7, the V gene TRBV5-1; 7 bases fit TRBD1. J lost 2 bases, V lost 0 bases, and 2 bases had no gene match. The length of the CDR3 is 14 residues. The germline V gene has CDR1 SGHRS and CDR2 YFSETQ. The CDR3 DNA sequence: TGCGCCAGCAGCTTGGAGGGACAGCCCTACGAGCAGTACTTC. Residues: CASSLEGQPYEQYF.

This chain links TRBV7-9 with TRBJ2-2; no clear D gene. Germline loops: CDR1 SEHNR, CDR2 FQNEAQ (reference sequence). With 2 bases removed from V and 1 base from J, the gap between germline ends came to 11 bases. The CDR3 length is 16 residues. This chain's CDR3 is CASSLYRTGNTGELFF. Written as DNA, the CDR3 is TGTGCCAGCAGCTTATATCGGACGGGGAACACCGGGGAGCTGTTTTTT.